Below are 4 T cell receptor beta chains sequenced from a single sample in a study of T cells after yellow fever vaccination. In TCRdb, the 5' RACE reads were re-called with MiXCR into one record per CDR3 protein. The sample holds around 550,000 distinct CDR3 sequences, about 19% seen once. Sequenced here: PBMCs, sampled 15 days after the yellow fever booster vaccination. These receptors were obtained from a man between 25 and 39 years old who received the YFV17D yellow fever vaccine.

In this sample, this clonotype turned up a few times. The chain uses TRBV29-1 and TRBJ2-7, with D tentatively TRBD2 (5 bases). Germline values: CDR1 SQVTM, CDR2 ANQGSEA. V shed 4 bases and J shed 1 base, with 17 bases lying between them. CDR3 length: 15 amino acids. This chain's CDR3 is CSVVTGERSSYEQYF. In DNA, the CDR3 is TGCAGCGTTGTGACCGGGGAAAGGTCGTCCTACGAGCAGTACTTC.

The CDR3 region has the DNA TGTGCCATCAGTGAGTCCGCAGGACTGGGTGAGACCCAGTACTTC. Its translation: CAISESAGLGETQYF. V is TRBV10-3 and J is TRBJ2-5, with D tentatively TRBD2 (5 bases). The V gene's germline CDR1 is ENHRY and CDR2 SYGVKD. The V end was cut by 0 bases, the J end by 5 bases, with 13 bases between. CDR3 length: 15 residues.

This clonotype was observed a handful of times. This chain links TRBV30 with TRBJ2-1; 13 bases align to TRBD2. The CDR3 is 15 amino acids. Germline CDR1 is GTSNPN and CDR2 is SVGIG (reference sequence). Trimming removed 3 bases from V and 8 bases from J; junction bases left unmatched: 7. CDR3 sequence (DNA): TGTGCCTGGAGCCAAGGGACTAGCGGGATTCATGAGCAGTTCTTC. Residues: CAWSQGTSGIHEQFF.

This clonotype was picked up a small number of times. This chain links TRBV20-1 with TRBJ2-3, with D perhaps matching TRBD1 (6 bases). Trimming pared 6 bases from V and 6 bases from J, leaving 22 bases between. Germline values: CDR1 DFQATT, CDR2 SNEGSKA (reference sequence). The CDR3 is 15 residues long. CDR3: CSARIGGLPGDTQYF. CDR3 nucleotides: TGCAGTGCGAGAATTGGGGGCCTTCCGGGGGATACGCAGTATTTT.